These 6 T cell receptor beta chains were sequenced from one sample in a study of identical twins. TCRdb independently ran MiXCR on the 5' RACE reads; one entry per CDR3 protein. The data contain roughly 480,000 distinct CDR3 sequences, approximately 25% of them singletons. These data were also filed under a second study, of T cells expressing NK-cell markers.

The sequenced sample consisted of CD4+ T cells sorted from blood. Source of these receptors: a woman aged 18-35 years in good health.

The rearrangement links TRBV7-2 to TRBJ2-7; D uncertain. The CDR3 spans 15 residues. Germline CDR1 and CDR2: SGHTA and FQGNSA. V lost 4 bases, J lost 2 bases, and 15 bases lay in between. CDR3 nucleotide sequence: TGTGCCAGCAGCTGGAGCAGGAAGGAGACCTACGAGCAGTACTTC. Translating it yields CASSWSRKETYEQYF.

V is TRBV4-3 and J is TRBJ2-7; D is unresolved. Germline CDR1 LGHNA, CDR2 YSLEER. The CDR3 has 13 amino acids. The V end lost 3 bases, the J end lost 2 bases, and 8 bases lay between the germline ends. CDR3 DNA: TGCGCCAGCAGCCAGGCCCTGCCCTACGAGCAGTACTTC. Amino acids: CASSQALPYEQYF.

The chain joins TRBV9 to TRBJ2-2, with 7 nucleotides matching TRBD1. The CDR3 covers 15 residues. J lost 7 bases, V lost 4 bases, and 10 bases had no gene match. Germline CDR1 and CDR2: SGDLS and YYNGEE. The CDR3 protein is CASSPQGERGGELFF. As DNA, the CDR3 is TGTGCCAGCAGCCCCCAGGGGGAACGAGGCGGGGAGCTGTTTTTT.

The V gene is TRBV21-1, the J gene TRBJ2-2; TRBD1, as called in the table, went unchecked against the DNA. TRBV21-1 is reported as a pseudogene. This CDR3 has 15 amino acids. CDR3 sequence reads: CASISGTTNTGELFF. The DNA for the CDR3 is TGTGCCAGCATCTCCGGGACAACGAACACCGGGGAGCTGTTTTTT.

The chain carries TRBV5-6 and TRBJ2-3, with D uncertain. CDR1 SGHDT and CDR2 YYEEEE come from the germline V gene. Trimming left V 3 bases short and J 3 bases short, with 8 bases between. The CDR3 has 13 amino acids. Here the CDR3 reads CASSWSLTDTQYF. The CDR3 bases are TGTGCCAGCAGCTGGAGCCTAACAGATACGCAGTATTTT. Looking up the rest from reference TRBV5-6 and TRBJ2-3 gives the full variable domain: DAGVTQSPTHLIKTRGQQVTLRCSPKSGHDTVSWYQQALGQGPQFIFQYYEEEERQRGNFPDRFSGHQFPNYSSELNVNALLLGDSALYLCASSWSLTDTQYFGPGTRLTVL.

The chain combines TRBV9 with TRBJ2-2; 8 bases are a match to TRBD1. Germline lookup yields CDR1 SGDLS and CDR2 YYNGEE. The CDR3 consists of 15 residues. The J segment lost 6 bases and the V segment lost 0 bases, leaving 4 bases of the junction unmatched. The CDR3 DNA reads TGTGCCAGCAGCGTAGTATCGACAGGGGCCGGGGAGCTGTTTTTT. This gives the protein CASSVVSTGAGELFF.